Each of the 19 T cell receptor beta chains below was sequenced from the same sample in a study of blood T cells in healthy people across ages. A second PCR of about 7 to 12 cycles used a sample-barcoded 5' primer and a J-beta primer mix. One entry per CDR3 protein, called by TCRdb with MiXCR from the 5' RACE reads. The table lists some 1.5 million distinct CDR3 sequences, 40% to 45% of them singletons, with less than 5% in the top ten. Sequenced material: blood. These receptor sequences come from a woman between 18 and 30 years old in good health.

This chain connects TRBV4-3 to TRBJ2-1, with 10 positions matching TRBD2. This CDR3 has 17 residues. Germline V gene lookup returns CDR1 LGHNA and CDR2 YSLEER. With V trimmed by 1 base and J by 4 bases, 7 bases remained unmatched. The CDR3: CASSQGISGGDYNEQFF. CDR3 sequence (DNA): TGCGCCAGCAGCCAAGGAATCAGCGGGGGGGATTACAATGAGCAGTTCTTC.

This clonotype was observed a few times. The gene calls are TRBV27 and TRBJ2-7; the D gene is possibly TRBD2 (5 bases). Germline CDR1 reads MNHEY; CDR2 reads SMNVEV (reference sequence). V lost 5 bases and J lost 2, with 10 bases in between. This CDR3 region has 13 residues. This CDR3 reads CASSNSGTYEQYF. The CDR3 DNA is TGTGCCAGCAGTAATTCCGGGACCTACGAGCAGTACTTC.

This clonotype came up a few times. J is TRBJ2-3 and V is TRBV24-1, with D possibly being TRBD2 (6 bases). Looked up from germline, CDR1 is KGHDR and CDR2 is SFDVKD. The CDR3 covers 16 residues. Trimming cost V 3 bases and J 5 bases, with 17 bases left between them. The CDR3 DNA reads TGTGCCACCAGTGATAAAGACGGGGGACGGGGAGATACGCAGTATTTT. This translates into CATSDKDGGRGDTQYF.

The rearrangement links TRBV5-1 to TRBJ2-3, with D perhaps matching TRBD1 (6 bases). V gave up 5 bases and J gave up 1 base, with 14 bases separating them. The CDR3 has 15 residues. Germline CDR1 SGHRS, CDR2 YFSETQ. CDR3 loop: CASSYDRSRTDTQYF. In DNA form, the CDR3 reads TGCGCCAGCAGTTACGACAGGAGCCGCACAGATACGCAGTATTTT.

The CDR3 loop is CASSPVGGQETQYF. The CDR3 nucleotides are TGTGCCAGCAGTCCGGTAGGGGGGCAAGAGACCCAGTACTTC. This sequence joins TRBV2 and TRBJ2-5; D might be TRBD1 or TRBD2, each matching 6 bases. CDR1 is SNHLY and CDR2 is FYNNEI in the germline V gene. V was clipped by 5 bases and J by 2 bases, with 12 bases between them. The CDR3 is made up of 14 amino acids. The variable domain in full, with the rest retrieved from reference TRBV2 and TRBJ2-5, is EPEVTQTPSHQVTQMGQEVILRCVPISNHLYFYWYRQILGQKVEFLVSFYNNEISEKSEIFDDQFSVERPDGSNFTLKIRSTKLEDSAMYFCASSPVGGQETQYFGPGTRLLVL.

The chain combines TRBV10-3 with TRBJ1-4; D not resolved. The V and J ends lost 0 bases and 7 bases respectively, with 9 bases between them. Germline lookup yields CDR1 ENHRY and CDR2 SYGVKD. CDR3 length equals 14 residues. CDR3: CAISESHKGEKLFF. The CDR3 DNA reads as TGTGCCATCAGTGAGTCCCATAAGGGTGAAAAACTGTTTTTT.

V gene TRBV5-1 combines with J gene TRBJ2-1; 12 bases match TRBD2. CDR1 is SGHRS and CDR2 is YFSETQ in the germline V gene. J lost 10 bases, V lost 2 bases, and 10 bases had no gene match. CDR3 size: 16 residues. This CDR3 is CASSFEASGRAKEQFF. The CDR3 DNA reads as TGCGCCAGCAGCTTTGAGGCTAGCGGGAGGGCCAAGGAGCAGTTCTTC.

The gene calls are TRBV20-1 and TRBJ2-3; D is perhaps TRBD2 (5 bases). V was clipped by 3 bases and J by 5 bases, with 12 bases between them. Germline V gene data show CDR1 as DFQATT and CDR2 as SNEGSKA (reference sequence). The CDR3 consists of 13 residues. The CDR3: CSASFREKDTQYF. CDR3 nucleotides: TGCAGTGCTAGCTTCCGGGAAAAAGATACGCAGTATTTT.

This clonotype was found a few times. The chain recombines TRBV12-3 or TRBV12-4 with TRBJ2-1; D unresolved. The CDR3 length is 13 residues. Deletions cut 5 bases from V and 9 bases from J, with 14 bases between. CDR3 protein: CASSLEDLLEQFF. CDR3 nucleotides: TGTGCCAGCAGTCTCGAGGACCTTCTTGAGCAGTTCTTC.

This chain joins TRBV10-3 and TRBJ1-2, with D tentatively TRBD1 (6 bases). This CDR3 is built from 12 residues. V shed 11 bases and J shed 6 bases, with 16 bases lying between them. The germline CDR1 and CDR2 sequences are ENHRY and SYGVKD. The CDR3 loop is CAVRIRGNGYTF. For the CDR3, the DNA is TGTGCCGTCCGCATCAGGGGAAATGGCTACACCTTC.

V and J are TRBV7-9 and TRBJ2-5; 13 nucleotides agree with TRBD2. The J call could be wrong; TRBJ2-7 is a better fit for the DNA end. The CDR3 extends over 17 amino acids. In germline, CDR1 is SEHNR, CDR2 FQNEAQ (reference sequence). CDR3 DNA: TGTGCCAGCAGCCGGGGACTAGCGGGACCCTATGGATACGAGCAGTACTTC. Protein product: CASSRGLAGPYGYEQYF.

The V and J genes are TRBV10-3 and TRBJ2-5; 10 nucleotides agree with TRBD2. The length of the CDR3 is 16 residues. Germline V CDR1 and CDR2: ENHRY, SYGVKD. With 2 bases clipped from V and 11 bases from J, the junction kept 14 bases outside the gene matches. CDR3 sequence reads: CAISEVLAGAMNEQYF. The CDR3 nucleotides read TGTGCCATCAGTGAGGTTCTAGCGGGGGCCATGAATGAGCAGTACTTC.

This clonotype appeared a few times. The rearrangement uses TRBV7-9 and TRBJ2-4, with D tentatively TRBD2 (6 bases). The germline V and J ends were trimmed by 6 bases and 8 bases, with 20 bases remaining between them. Germline assignment: CDR1 SEHNR and CDR2 FQNEAQ (reference sequence). This CDR3 region has 15 residues. This CDR3 is CASSLGRREEDIQYF. The CDR3 coding sequence is TGTGCCAGCAGTCTCGGACGGAGGGAAGAAGACATTCAGTACTTC.

Only a few counts were recorded for this clonotype. CDR3 sequence (DNA): TGTGCCAGCAGCTTGTGGCACAGGGACTACGAGCAGTACTTC. As protein: CASSLWHRDYEQYF. The chain employs TRBV7-2 and TRBJ2-7, with a weak D call TRBD1 (6 bases). Trimming stripped 3 bases from V and 3 bases from J, with 12 bases between. The CDR3 is 14 residues long. CDR1 SGHTA and CDR2 FQGNSA come from the germline V gene.

This rearrangement joins TRBV20-1 to TRBJ2-1; TRBD1 agrees at 10 bases. Germline CDR1 is DFQATT and CDR2 is SNEGSKA (reference sequence). The J segment lost 8 bases and the V segment lost 6 bases, leaving 7 bases of the junction unmatched. This CDR3 region has 13 residues. CDR3: CSADRDRGDEQFF. The CDR3 DNA reads TGCAGTGCCGACCGGGACAGGGGTGATGAGCAGTTCTTC.

V gene TRBV4-1 combines with J gene TRBJ1-2; D is possibly TRBD1 (6 bases). Germline V gene sequence: CDR1 MGHRA, CDR2 YSYEKL. V was shortened by 0 bases and J by 4 bases, with 12 bases between the two germline ends. The CDR3 has 15 residues. CDR3 sequence (DNA): TGCGCCAGCAGCCAAGAAGCAGGGGTTGTCTATGGCTACACCTTC. This codes for CASSQEAGVVYGYTF.

The chain has TRBV7-2 and TRBJ2-5; 8 nucleotides align to TRBD1. The DNA end favors TRBJ2-7, so the J call may be wrong. This CDR3 has 17 amino acids. Looked up from germline, CDR1 is SGHTA and CDR2 is FQGNSA. CDR3 region: CASSLVVRGRVRNEQYF. CDR3 nucleotide sequence: TGTGCCAGCAGCTTAGTGGTCAGGGGGCGCGTCCGTAACGAGCAGTACTTC.

V is TRBV20-1 and J is TRBJ2-1, with TRBD2 matching over 12 bases. Germline V CDR1 and CDR2: DFQATT, SNEGSKA (reference sequence). The CDR3 has 14 amino acids. Germline trimming cut 6 bases from V and 5 bases from J; bases unmatched to any gene: 5. CDR3: CSAWTSGTNNEQFF. CDR3 in DNA: TGCAGTGCCTGGACTAGCGGGACAAACAATGAGCAGTTCTTC.

This clonotype has a handful of counts. This chain connects TRBV24-1 to TRBJ1-5, with D perhaps TRBD1 (6 bases). V lost 9 bases and J 0 bases, leaving 8 bases between the germline ends. Germline loops: CDR1 KGHDR, CDR2 SFDVKD. The CDR3 runs to 13 residues. CDR3 protein: CATGQNSNQPQHF. In DNA, the CDR3 is TGTGCCACCGGACAGAATAGCAATCAGCCCCAGCATTTT.